This entry describes one T cell receptor (beta chain). Sequenced by immunoSEQ multiplex PCR; TCRdb stores in-frame clones only, minus some. The sample has about 18,000 clones, roughly 70% seen once. The CDR3 has 15 amino acids. The V end lost 4 bases, the J end lost 1 base, and 16 bases lay between the germline ends. Germline values: CDR1 SQVTM, CDR2 ANQGSEA. This specimen comes from a study of somatic mutations in cytotoxic T cells in rheumatoid arthritis. Sample: CD8+ T cells sorted from blood. This TCR was recovered from a woman between 55 and 75 years old in good health. The rearrangement joins TRBV29-1 to TRBJ1-1, with D unclear. The CDR3, as DNA: TGCAGCGTTGCGGGTGGGCACTTGGGGAACACTGAAGCTTTCTTT. Translated, it gives CSVAGGHLGNTEAFF.